This T cell receptor beta chain stems from a study of blood T cell repertoires in COVID-19. About the research overall: Samples representing acute and convalescent COVID-19 were sourced from the United States, Italy and Spain.

The CDR3 is 13 residues long. With 0 bases removed from V and 4 bases from J, the gap between germline ends came to 6 bases. CDR1 is ENHRY and CDR2 is SYGVKD in the germline V gene. Enrolled through a virtual design, the participants were between about 18 and 100 years of age and came from roughly 22 US areas. TCRdb's table, derived via immunoSEQ multiplex PCR, lists solely in-frame clones and lacks some. The table lists about 220,000 clones, roughly nine tenths of them singletons. The rearrangement uses TRBV10-3 and TRBJ1-2; D call uncertain. Sequenced sample: PBMCs or T cells enriched from blood (not recorded which). This receptor was taken from a woman aged 18-35 years in a cohort exposed to, infected with or recovered from COVID-19 (not recorded which). The CDR3 bases are TGTGCCATCAGTGAGTCAGCGAGCTATGGCTACACCTTC. Its translation is CAISESASYGYTF.